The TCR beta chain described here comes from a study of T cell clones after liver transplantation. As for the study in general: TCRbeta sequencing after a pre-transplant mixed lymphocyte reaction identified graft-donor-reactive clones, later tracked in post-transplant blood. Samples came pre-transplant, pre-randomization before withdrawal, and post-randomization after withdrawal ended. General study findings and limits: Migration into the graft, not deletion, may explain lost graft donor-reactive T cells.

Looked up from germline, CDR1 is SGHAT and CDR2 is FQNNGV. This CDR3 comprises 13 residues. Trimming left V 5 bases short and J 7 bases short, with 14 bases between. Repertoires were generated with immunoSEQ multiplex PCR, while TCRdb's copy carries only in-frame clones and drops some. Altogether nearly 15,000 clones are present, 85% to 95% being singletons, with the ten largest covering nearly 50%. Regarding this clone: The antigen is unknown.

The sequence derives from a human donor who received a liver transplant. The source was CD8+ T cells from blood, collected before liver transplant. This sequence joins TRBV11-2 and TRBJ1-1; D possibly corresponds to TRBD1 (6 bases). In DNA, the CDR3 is TGTGCCAGCAGCCCCGACGGGGGCCGTGAAGCTTTCTTT. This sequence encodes CASSPDGGREAFF. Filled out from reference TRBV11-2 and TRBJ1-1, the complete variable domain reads EAGVAQSPRYKIIEKRQSVAFWCNPISGHATLYWYQQILGQGPKLLIQFQNNGVVDDSQLPKDRFSAERLKGVDSTLKIQPAKLEDSAVYLCASSPDGGREAFFGQGTRLTVV.